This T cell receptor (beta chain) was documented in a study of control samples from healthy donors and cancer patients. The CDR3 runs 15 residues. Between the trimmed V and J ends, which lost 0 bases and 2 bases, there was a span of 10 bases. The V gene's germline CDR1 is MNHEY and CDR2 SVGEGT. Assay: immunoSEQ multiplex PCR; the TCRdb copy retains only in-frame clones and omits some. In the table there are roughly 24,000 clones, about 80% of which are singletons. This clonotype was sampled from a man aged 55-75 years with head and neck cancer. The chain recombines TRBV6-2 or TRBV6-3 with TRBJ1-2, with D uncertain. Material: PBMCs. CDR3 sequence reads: CASSYSASWNYGYTF. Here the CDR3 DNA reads TGTGCCAGCAGTTACTCCGCCAGTTGGAACTATGGCTACACCTTC.